This paragraph reports one TCR beta chain. Its antigen remains unknown. This entry belongs to a study of shared clonotypes between healthy human individuals. Study-level results: An anticipated effect of sequencing depth on clonotype sharing among donors was recognized.

Terminally differentiated effector memory CD45RA+ cells were left out of the naive CD8 fraction, which was CD45RO-negative and positively selected for CCR7. Germline loops: CDR1 MNHNS, CDR2 SASEGT. The ends lost 8 bases at V and 11 bases at J; junction bases unmatched: 8. The CDR3 totals 11 residues. Data came from immunoSEQ multiplex PCR; TCRdb stores just in-frame clones and leaves some out. The table records roughly 2 million clones, about 95% of them present only once. This clonotype originated in a man in his late teens or twenties in good health. The V and J genes are TRBV6-1 and TRBJ1-1; 7 bases align to TRBD1. Sequencing was performed on naive CD8+ T cells sorted from blood. CDR3 bases: TGTGCCAGCTTTATGACAGGGTTGGCTTTCTTT. This encodes CASFMTGLAFF.